Included here is one T cell receptor (beta chain) sequence, with context. Its target is unknown. The sample belongs to a study of cytomegalovirus exposure and HLA in healthy donors. Germline V CDR1 and CDR2: SGHDT, YYEEEE. The CDR3 consists of 16 residues. V shed 0 bases and J 5 bases; nucleotides not matched to a gene: 4. Notes on the study in general: From TCR beta sequences, most subjects' HLA-A and HLA-B alleles were reportedly predicted accurately. The study dropped some indistinguishable V segments, TRBV6-2 and TRBV6-3 among them.

PCR primers comprised 60 Vbeta and 13 Jbeta primers. Generated by immunoSEQ multiplex PCR, the TCRdb table keeps only in-frame clones and is missing some. The sample yields 90,000 to 100,000 clones, more than 70% seen once. Sequenced material: PBMCs. This receptor was taken from a woman in her sixties or seventies in good health and CMV-seropositive. This chain uses TRBV5-6 with TRBJ1-6; TRBD1 agrees at 8 bases. The CDR3 sequence is CASSLEGTGDNSPLHF. The CDR3 coding sequence is TGTGCCAGCAGCTTGGAGGGGACAGGTGATAATTCACCCCTCCACTTT.